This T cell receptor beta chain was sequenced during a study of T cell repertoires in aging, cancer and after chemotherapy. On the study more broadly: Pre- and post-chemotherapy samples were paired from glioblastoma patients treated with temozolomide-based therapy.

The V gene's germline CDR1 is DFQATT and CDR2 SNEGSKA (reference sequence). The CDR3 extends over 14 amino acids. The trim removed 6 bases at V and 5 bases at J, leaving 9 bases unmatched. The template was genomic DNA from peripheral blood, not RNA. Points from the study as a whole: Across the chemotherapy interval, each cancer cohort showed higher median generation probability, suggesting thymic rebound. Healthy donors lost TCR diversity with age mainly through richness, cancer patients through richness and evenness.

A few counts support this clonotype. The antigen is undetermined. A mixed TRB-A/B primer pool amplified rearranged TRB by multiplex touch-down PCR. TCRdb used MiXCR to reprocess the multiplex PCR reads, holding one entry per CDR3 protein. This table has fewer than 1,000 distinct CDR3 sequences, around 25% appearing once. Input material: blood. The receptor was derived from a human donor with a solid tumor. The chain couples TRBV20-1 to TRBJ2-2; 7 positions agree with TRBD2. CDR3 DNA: TGCAGTGCGGAAGTCACCGGGAGGACCGGGGAGCTGTTTTTT. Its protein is CSAEVTGRTGELFF.